This T cell receptor (beta chain) was captured by sequencing in a study of T cell responses to AZD1222 COVID-19 vaccine (dated by TCRdb to about 2021). About the investigation overall: A total of about 240 trial participants underwent TCR sequencing, of whom 207 received two doses of AZD1222 and approximately 25 received two doses of the MenACWY control vaccine. Trial participants were enrolled into age subgroups of 18-55, 56-69 and 70-plus years, which contained around 150, 28 and 57 TCR-sequenced participants, respectively.

Including cysteine and phenylalanine, the CDR3 has 14 amino acids. Just the 42-base CDR3 DNA is kept, in frame starting at base 1. V is pared back by 4 bases and J by 3 bases, with 10 bases lying between the germline termini. Based on the germline V gene (reference sequence), the CDR1 and CDR2 sequences are LNHDA and SQIVND. The time point label, as the study defines it: about 28 days (+/-7) after the second vaccine dose. AZD1222 recipients whose second dose came at about 4 weeks and those whose second dose came at about 12 weeks were combined into one group, since spike-specific TCR depth and breadth did not differ between the two schedules. Vaccinee samples were obtained from the UK trials COV001 and COV002, which included a single-blind randomized controlled phase 2/3 trial of AZD1222 (ChAdOx1 nCoV-19) in healthy adults. For TCRbeta chain sequencing, PBMC samples from trial participants were taken at day 0 and at day 28 after the second dose.

Points on this clone: The antigen it binds to is not known. Base qualities are missing; no much larger clone stands one base away.

The CDR3 regions of human TCRbeta chains were analyzed by immunosequencing. The study's processing was this. Repertoire TCRs were checked for matches against a reference library of SARS-CoV-2-specific TCRs that had been generated using the MIRA antigen-specificity platform. Breadth was defined as the fraction of unique TCRs that were SARS-CoV-2-associated, and depth was defined as the fraction of total T cells that were SARS-CoV-2-associated. Using the MIRA data, each spike-specific TCR was mapped to the spike region that the TCR reacts to and placed in a CD4 or CD8 class. Log10-transformed breadth and depth values were compared by one-way ANOVA with Sidak's multiple comparisons tests. The immuneACCESS repertoire file appears here via TCRdb, limited to in-frame rearrangements. These files lack a portion of the clones; in checked studies, under half of the deficit traces to unresolved V genes, and the cause of the others is not known. V, J and clone size are those of that table, while D and trimming were read from the DNA. This sample gives some 190,000 clones in total; approximately 90% of them show up just once. The ten largest account for more than 1.5% of the sample.

What the authors observed across the whole study: Because no samples from the day 14 peak response were available, repertoires could be characterized only after the peak T cell response. Conclusions about previously exposed vaccinees are limited because only five to seven AZD1222 recipients were SARS-CoV-2 seropositive at baseline. A significant rise in spike-specific TCR breadth and depth was observed after two AZD1222 doses relative to day 0 and relative to MenACWY recipients. CD4 TCRs associated with the vaccine covered the entire spike protein, and the dominant responses were in regions 160-218 and 743-854. Reportedly, close to half of the unique spike-specific TCRs recognized epitopes lying outside the regions that are mutated in the B.1.351 and B.1.1.7 variants. The 56-69-year group was small, and its depth increase did not reach significance, likely because of low power. Most participants were white British and females outnumbered males, and the authors suggested that clonal diversity may have been underestimated.

The TCR was taken from an adult who received the AZD1222 COVID-19 vaccine. Here the sequenced sample was peripheral blood, taken 28 days after the second AZD1222 dose. The sequence links TRBV19 to TRBJ1-5; TRBD1 is a possible D gene, resting on 5 matching bases. The CDR3 loop reads CASSTDSYNQPQHF. The DNA sequence is TGTGCCAGTAGTACAGACAGTTACAATCAGCCCCAGCATTTT.